The 16 T cell receptor beta chains below all came from one sample that was sequenced in a study of cytomegalovirus exposure and HLA in healthy donors. Amplification used 60 Vbeta primers and 13 Jbeta primers. Generated by immunoSEQ multiplex PCR, the TCRdb table keeps only in-frame clones and is missing some. The sample includes under 200,000 clones, approximately 70% of them seen just once. The sample was PBMCs. Receptor source: a woman in her late teens or twenties in good health and CMV-seropositive.

As to this clone: The sample contains more than one DNA sequence encoding this CDR3. The chain has TRBV13 and TRBJ1-6, with 7 positions matching TRBD1. V was clipped by 2 bases and J by 10 bases; unmatched bases: 11. This CDR3 contains 16 residues. Germline V CDR1 and CDR2: PRHDT, FYEKMQ (reference sequence). The DNA for the CDR3 is TGTGCCAGCAGCTTAAGGGGGCGCGATTCGGGCTCACCCCTCCACTTT. It yields the protein CASSLRGRDSGSPLHF. Variable domain in full (rest from reference TRBV13 and TRBJ1-6): AAGVIQSPRHLIKEKRETATLKCYPIPRHDTVYWYQQGPGQDPQFLISFYEKMQSDKGSIPDRFSAQQFSDYHSELNMSSLELGDSALYFCASSLRGRDSGSPLHFGNGTRLTVT.

This clone has just a few counts. The V gene is TRBV28, the J gene TRBJ1-4; 10 nucleotides match TRBD1. Trimming took 3 bases from V and 12 from J; bases not matched to a gene: 10. Germline CDR1 and CDR2: MDHEN and SYDVKM. CDR3 length: 15 residues. Written as DNA, the CDR3 is TGTGCCAGCAGTTTTCGGGGACAGGGGAAACCTGAACTGTTTTTT. The encoded protein is CASSFRGQGKPELFF. The entire variable domain, with the rest obtained from reference TRBV28 and TRBJ1-4, is as follows: DVKVTQSSRYLVKRTGEKVFLECVQDMDHENMFWYRQDPGLGLRLIYFSYDVKMKEKGDIPEGYSVSREKKERFSLILESASTNQTSMYLCASSFRGQGKPELFFGSGTQLSVL.

This chain connects TRBV6-1 to TRBJ2-3; D not resolved. This CDR3 comprises 16 residues. V lost 0 bases and J lost 2, with 12 bases in between. CDR1 is MNHNS and CDR2 is SASEGT in the germline V gene. In DNA, the CDR3 is TGTGCCAGCAGTGAAGCCCGCGATCAACCCACAGATACGCAGTATTTT. It encodes CASSEARDQPTDTQYF.

This clone was observed a few times. The CDR3 spells CASRPLDGNSYEQYF. For the CDR3, the DNA is TGTGCCAGTAGGCCTCTCGACGGGAACTCCTACGAGCAGTACTTC. The chain recombines TRBV19 with TRBJ2-7, with D maybe TRBD2 (5 bases). The CDR3 loop spans 15 amino acids. The germline V gene encodes CDR1 LNHDA and CDR2 SQIVND (reference sequence). V was cut by 6 bases and J by 0 bases, with 15 bases left in between. Full variable domain (missing parts from reference TRBV19 and TRBJ2-7): DGGITQSPKYLFRKEGQNVTLSCEQNLNHDAMYWYRQDPGQGLRLIYYSQIVNDFQKGDIAEGYSVSREKKESFPLTVTSAQKNPTAFYLCASRPLDGNSYEQYFGPGTRLTVT.

The CDR3, as DNA: TGTGCCAGCAGCCTGGAGGGAGGGAACACTGAAGCTTTCTTT. This translates into CASSLEGGNTEAFF. This chain joins TRBV9 and TRBJ1-1; no definite D call. Trimming took 4 bases from V and 1 from J, leaving 11 bases between them. CDR1 SGDLS and CDR2 YYNGEE come from the germline V gene. The CDR3 spans 14 residues.

This clone has a single count. The chain combines TRBV5-1 with TRBJ1-2, with D hard to call. V was clipped by 1 base and J by 8 bases, with 12 bases between them. The CDR3 spans 13 residues. Germline CDR1 SGHRS, CDR2 YFSETQ. This CDR3 reads CASSLIPVWGYTF. CDR3 nucleotide sequence: TGCGCCAGCAGCTTGATTCCGGTCTGGGGCTACACCTTC.

The gene calls are TRBV25-1 and TRBJ1-2, with 7 positions matching TRBD1. CDR1 is MGHDK and CDR2 is SYGVNS in the germline V gene. The CDR3 loop spans 15 amino acids. Losses at the gene ends were 3 bases for V and 8 bases for J; bases not matched to a gene: 12. CDR3 nucleotide sequence: TGTGCCAGCAGTGACCAACCTCGGACAGGCCAAGGCTACACCTTC. It translates to CASSDQPRTGQGYTF.

The chain employs TRBV7-9 and TRBJ1-2; the D gene is possibly TRBD1 (5 bases). Germline V lookup: CDR1 SEHNR, CDR2 FQNEAQ (reference sequence). Trimming stripped 4 bases from V and 4 bases from J, with 13 bases between. This CDR3 comprises 14 residues. The CDR3 DNA follows: TGTGCCAGCAGCTCCGAAATAGACAGCTATGGCTACACCTTC. Encoded protein: CASSSEIDSYGYTF. The full variable domain, rest sourced from reference TRBV7-9 and TRBJ1-2, is DTGVSQNPRHKITKRGQNVTFRCDPISEHNRLYWYRQTLGQGPEFLTYFQNEAQLEKSRLLSDRFSAERPKGSFSTLEIQRTEQGDSAMYLCASSSEIDSYGYTFGSGTRLTVV.

The chain has TRBV5-6 and TRBJ1-4, with no clear D. With 4 bases removed from V and 3 bases from J, the gap between germline ends came to 10 bases. CDR3 length equals 14 residues. Germline CDR1 SGHDT, CDR2 YYEEEE. CDR3 DNA: TGTGCCAGCAGCCCGGAGGTGGCTAATGAAAAACTGTTTTTT. It is translated as CASSPEVANEKLFF.

J is TRBJ1-2 and V is TRBV30; D perhaps matches TRBD1 (6 bases). V lost 2 bases to trimming and J lost 2 bases, with 18 bases between them. The germline CDR1 and CDR2 sequences are GTSNPN and SVGIG (reference sequence). The CDR3 runs to 16 residues. The CDR3 loop is CAWSPDGQLLNYGYTF. CDR3 DNA: TGTGCCTGGAGTCCCGATGGACAGCTCCTCAACTATGGCTACACCTTC.

The rearrangement joins TRBV27 to TRBJ2-7; D is undetermined. The germline CDR1 and CDR2 sequences are MNHEY and SMNVEV (reference sequence). This CDR3 spans 13 amino acids. V was cut by 5 bases and J by 3 bases, with 11 bases left in between. CDR3 residues: CASSPVRGYEQYF. CDR3 DNA: TGTGCCAGCAGTCCGGTTCGTGGCTACGAGCAGTACTTC.

The gene calls are TRBV4-3 and TRBJ2-3; TRBD2 agrees at 7 bases. Per germline, CDR1 LGHNA and CDR2 YSLEER. The CDR3 totals 16 residues. V shed 4 bases, J shed 6 bases, and the junction held 13 bases outside the gene matches. The CDR3 protein is CASSPDERGAGDTQYF. The DNA for the CDR3 is TGCGCCAGCAGCCCCGACGAGCGGGGAGCTGGGGATACGCAGTATTTT.

CDR3 protein: CASSDVAASYEQYF. In DNA, the CDR3 is TGTGCCAGCAGTGACGTAGCAGCTAGCTACGAGCAGTACTTC. This chain uses TRBV6-1 with TRBJ2-7, with D hard to call. The CDR3 spans 14 residues. The germline V gene encodes CDR1 MNHNS and CDR2 SASEGT. Trimming stripped 3 bases from V and 3 bases from J, with 12 bases between.

The chain is built from TRBV7-2 and TRBJ1-2, with D perhaps matching TRBD1 (6 bases). Germline assignment: CDR1 SGHTA and CDR2 FQGNSA. V gave up 5 bases and J gave up 0 bases, with 16 bases separating them. The CDR3 consists of 16 residues. This chain's CDR3 is CASSLSGTQANYGYTF. The CDR3 DNA is TGTGCCAGCAGCCTTAGTGGGACACAAGCTAACTATGGCTACACCTTC.

This chain joins TRBV7-2 and TRBJ1-6; 7 nucleotides line up with TRBD1. V lost 3 bases and J lost 6; bases outside the gene matches: 5. Germline assignment: CDR1 SGHTA and CDR2 FQGNSA. This CDR3 comprises 15 residues. The CDR3 spells CASSFTGTANSPLHF. The CDR3 nucleotides read TGTGCCAGCAGCTTTACCGGGACAGCTAATTCACCCCTCCACTTT.

The J gene is TRBJ1-2, the V gene TRBV6-1; weak D call: TRBD1 (6 bases). Germline V gives CDR1 MNHNS, CDR2 SASEGT. The CDR3 runs 13 residues. The ends were cut back, 5 bases at V and 3 bases at J, with 10 bases in the middle. CDR3 nucleotide sequence: TGTGCCAGCAGTTCAGGGGCCCACTATGGCTACACCTTC. It yields the protein CASSSGAHYGYTF.